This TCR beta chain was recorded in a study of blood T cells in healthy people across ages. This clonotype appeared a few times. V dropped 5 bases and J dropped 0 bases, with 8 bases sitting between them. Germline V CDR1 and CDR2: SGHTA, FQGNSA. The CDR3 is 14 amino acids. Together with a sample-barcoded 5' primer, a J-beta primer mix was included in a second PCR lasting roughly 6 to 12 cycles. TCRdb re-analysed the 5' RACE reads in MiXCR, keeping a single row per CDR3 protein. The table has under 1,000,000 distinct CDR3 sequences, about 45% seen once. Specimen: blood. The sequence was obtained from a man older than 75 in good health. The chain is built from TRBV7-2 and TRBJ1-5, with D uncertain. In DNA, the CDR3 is TGTGCCAGCAGCCAGCAGTATAGCAATCAGCCCCAGCATTTT. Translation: CASSQQYSNQPQHF. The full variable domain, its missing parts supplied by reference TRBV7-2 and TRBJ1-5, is GAGVSQSPSNKVTEKGKDVELRCDPISGHTALYWYRQSLGQGLEFLIYFQGNSAPDKSGLPSDRFSAERTGGSVSTLTIQRTQQEDSAVYLCASSQQYSNQPQHFGDGTRLSIL.